Listed here is a single T cell receptor (beta chain). No antigen is known for it. These data belong to a study of OX40 agonist ivuxolimab in advanced cancers. Points from the study as a whole: Among some nonresponders, normalized T-cell clonal expansion was also low. There were, on average, more expanded clones in CD8+ T cells than in CD4+.

Libraries were prepared by immunoSEQ multiplex PCR; TCRdb keeps only in-frame clonotypes and omits some of them. The sample carries 60,000 to 65,000 clones, around four fifths recorded once. This CDR3 spans 15 amino acids. Germline CDR1 reads GTSNPN; CDR2 reads SVGIG (reference sequence). V was clipped by 4 bases and J by 0 bases, with 14 bases between them. The TCR comes from an adult with an advanced solid tumor such as melanoma, head and neck, liver or kidney cancer. Sequenced here: CD4+ or CD8+ T cells sorted from blood, sampled in a trial of the OX40 agonist ivuxolimab. This chain joins TRBV30 and TRBJ2-3; D may be TRBD2 (6 bases). For the CDR3, the DNA is TGTGCCTGGACCTTTGGAGGGGCTAGCACAGATACGCAGTATTTT. It specifies CAWTFGGASTDTQYF.